This section outlines one T cell receptor beta chain sequence together with its context. Its cognate antigen is unknown. The sample comes from a study of persistence of HIV-infected CD4 T cells. Cells were stimulated nonspecifically with anti-CD3/anti-CD28 magnetic beads. Responding CD4+ T cells were sorted by upregulation of both CD40 ligand and CD69. This CDR3 comprises 16 residues. CDR1 is MNHEY, CDR2 SMNVEV, per germline (reference sequence). Losses at the gene ends were 8 bases for V and 0 bases for J; bases not matched to a gene: 6. The immunoSEQ assay was version 4, run in survey mode. Genomic DNA was diluted to roughly 10 ng/uL, up to about 1 ug per sample. The method was immunoSEQ multiplex PCR; TCRdb's version includes in-frame clones alone and lacks a portion of them. Of over 35,000 clones detected, 89% appear once; the ten largest clones hold 1%.

The gene calls are TRBV27 and TRBJ1-5; 11 bases fit TRBD1. The material sequenced was CD4+ T cells sorted from PBMCs after approximately 19-hour stimulation, taken from a patient who received antiretroviral therapy. The sequence came from an adult man with HIV who was CMV-seropositive. The CDR3 DNA sequence: TGTGCCAGCTGGACAGGGGGCCTCGGTAGCAATCAGCCCCAGCATTTT. Its protein product is CASWTGGLGSNQPQHF.